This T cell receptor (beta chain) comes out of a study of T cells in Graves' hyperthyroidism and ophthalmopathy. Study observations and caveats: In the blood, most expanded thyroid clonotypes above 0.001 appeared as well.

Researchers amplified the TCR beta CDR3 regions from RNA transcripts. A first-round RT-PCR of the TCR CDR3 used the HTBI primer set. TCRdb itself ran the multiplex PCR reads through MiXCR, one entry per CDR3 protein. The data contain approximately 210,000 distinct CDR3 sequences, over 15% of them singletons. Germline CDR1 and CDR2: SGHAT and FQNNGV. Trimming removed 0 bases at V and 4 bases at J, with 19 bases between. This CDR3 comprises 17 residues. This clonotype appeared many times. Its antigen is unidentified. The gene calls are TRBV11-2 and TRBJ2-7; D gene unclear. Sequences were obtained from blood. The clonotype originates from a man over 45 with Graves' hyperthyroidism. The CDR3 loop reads CASSLDLIGGSRYEQYF. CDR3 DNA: TGTGCCAGCAGCTTAGATCTAATCGGCGGCAGTAGGTACGAGCAGTACTTC. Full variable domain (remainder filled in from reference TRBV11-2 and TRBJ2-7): EAGVAQSPRYKIIEKRQSVAFWCNPISGHATLYWYQQILGQGPKLLIQFQNNGVVDDSQLPKDRFSAERLKGVDSTLKIQPAKLEDSAVYLCASSLDLIGGSRYEQYFGPGTRLTVT.